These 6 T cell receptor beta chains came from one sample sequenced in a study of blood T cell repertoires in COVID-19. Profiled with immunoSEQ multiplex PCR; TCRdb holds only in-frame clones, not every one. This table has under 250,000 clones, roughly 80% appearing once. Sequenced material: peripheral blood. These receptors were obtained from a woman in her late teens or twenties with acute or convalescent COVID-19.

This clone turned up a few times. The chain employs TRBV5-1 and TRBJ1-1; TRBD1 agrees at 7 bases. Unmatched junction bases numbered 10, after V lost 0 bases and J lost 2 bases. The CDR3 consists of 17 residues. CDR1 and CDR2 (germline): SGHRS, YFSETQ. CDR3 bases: TGCGCCAGCAGCTTGGGGGCAGGGGGATGGTTCAACACTGAAGCTTTCTTT. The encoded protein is CASSLGAGGWFNTEAFF.

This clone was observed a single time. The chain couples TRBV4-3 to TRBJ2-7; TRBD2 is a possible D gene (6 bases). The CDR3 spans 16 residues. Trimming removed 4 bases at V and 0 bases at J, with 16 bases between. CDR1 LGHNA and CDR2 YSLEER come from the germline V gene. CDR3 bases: TGCGCCAGCAGCCGCCGGAACGGGAGCCTCTCCTACGAGCAGTACTTC. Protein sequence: CASSRRNGSLSYEQYF.

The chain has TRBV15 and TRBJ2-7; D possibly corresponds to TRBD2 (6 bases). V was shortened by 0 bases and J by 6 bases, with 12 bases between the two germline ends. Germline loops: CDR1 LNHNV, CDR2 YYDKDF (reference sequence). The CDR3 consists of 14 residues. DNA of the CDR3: TGTGCCACCAGCAGAGATCTTGCGGGACTCGAGCAGTACTTC. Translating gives CATSRDLAGLEQYF.

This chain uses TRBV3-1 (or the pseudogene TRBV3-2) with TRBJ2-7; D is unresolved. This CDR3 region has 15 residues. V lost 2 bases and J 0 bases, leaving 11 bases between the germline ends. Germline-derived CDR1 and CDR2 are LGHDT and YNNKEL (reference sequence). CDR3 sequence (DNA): TGTGCCAGCAGCCAATTTTCCACCAGCTCCTACGAGCAGTACTTC. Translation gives CASSQFSTSSYEQYF.

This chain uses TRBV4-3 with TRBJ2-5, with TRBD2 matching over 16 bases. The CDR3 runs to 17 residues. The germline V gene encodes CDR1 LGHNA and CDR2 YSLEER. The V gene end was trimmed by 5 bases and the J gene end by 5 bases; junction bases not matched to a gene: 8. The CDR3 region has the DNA TGCGCCAGCAGCGGCGGGACTAGCGGGAGGGCCAGTGAGACCCAGTACTTC. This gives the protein CASSGGTSGRASETQYF.

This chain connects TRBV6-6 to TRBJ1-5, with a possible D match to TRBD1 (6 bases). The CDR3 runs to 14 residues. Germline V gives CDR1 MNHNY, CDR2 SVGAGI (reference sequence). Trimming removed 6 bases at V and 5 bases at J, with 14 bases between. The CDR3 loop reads CASSIGQFYQPQHF. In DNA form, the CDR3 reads TGTGCCAGCAGCATAGGACAGTTCTATCAGCCCCAGCATTTT.